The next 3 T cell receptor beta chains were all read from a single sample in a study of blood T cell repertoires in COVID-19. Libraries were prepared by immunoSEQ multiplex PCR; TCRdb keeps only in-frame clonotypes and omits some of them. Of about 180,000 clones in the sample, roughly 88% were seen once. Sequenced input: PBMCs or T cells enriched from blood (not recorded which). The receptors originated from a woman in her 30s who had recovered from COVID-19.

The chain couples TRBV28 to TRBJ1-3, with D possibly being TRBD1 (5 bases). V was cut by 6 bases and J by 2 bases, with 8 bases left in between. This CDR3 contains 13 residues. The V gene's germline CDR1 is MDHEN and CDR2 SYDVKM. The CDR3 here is CASSQGPGNTIYF. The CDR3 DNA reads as TGTGCCAGCAGCCAGGGCCCTGGAAACACCATATATTTT.

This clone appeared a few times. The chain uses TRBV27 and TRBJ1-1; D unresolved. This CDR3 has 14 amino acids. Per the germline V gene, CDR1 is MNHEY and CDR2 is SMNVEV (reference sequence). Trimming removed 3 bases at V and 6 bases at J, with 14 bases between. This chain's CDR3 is CASSFAGPVSEAFF. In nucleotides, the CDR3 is TGTGCCAGCAGTTTCGCAGGTCCGGTTTCTGAAGCTTTCTTT.

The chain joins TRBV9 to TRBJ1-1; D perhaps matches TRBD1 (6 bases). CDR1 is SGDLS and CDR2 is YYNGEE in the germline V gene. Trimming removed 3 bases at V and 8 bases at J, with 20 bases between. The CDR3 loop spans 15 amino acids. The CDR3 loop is CASSATTMAGAEAFF. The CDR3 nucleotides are TGTGCCAGCAGCGCAACCACTATGGCAGGGGCGGAAGCTTTCTTT.